This section outlines one TCR beta chain sequence together with its context. What it recognizes is unknown. The sample comes from a study of cytomegalovirus exposure and HLA in healthy donors. The study, taken as a whole, reports: Rarity characterized most TCR sequences, yet some public TCRs appeared in many donors. Researchers catalogued 164 TCR beta chains as cytomegalovirus-associated.

Sequenced by immunoSEQ multiplex PCR; TCRdb stores in-frame clones only, minus some. The profile shows 200,000 to 250,000 clones, under 95% of them singletons. The donors were members of the validation cohort comprising 120 subjects, separate from the roughly 700-subject first cohort. The germline V gene encodes CDR1 MNHEY and CDR2 SMNVEV (reference sequence). V lost 9 bases to trimming and J lost 3 bases; unmatched junction nucleotides: 5. The CDR3 has 12 amino acids. The chain uses TRBV27 and TRBJ2-7, with 7 bases that match TRBD2. The specimen sequenced was PBMCs. The clonotype comes from a woman between 18 and 29 years old in good health and CMV-seronegative. DNA of the CDR3: TGTGCCAGTGGACTAGTTATCTACGAGCAGTACTTC. The encoded protein is CASGLVIYEQYF.